This entry features one TCR beta chain sequence. Antigen unknown. The sample comes from a study of cytomegalovirus exposure and HLA in healthy donors. V dropped 6 bases and J dropped 2; count of bases not matched to a gene: 8. This CDR3 comprises 15 residues. Germline lookup yields CDR1 MGHDK and CDR2 SYGVNS. Study-wide points: A missense variant in DCLRE1C was later tied to TCR beta V- and J-gene trimming.

PCR amplification relied on 60 Vbeta primers (plus 13 Jbeta primers). Using immunoSEQ multiplex PCR, the repertoire was profiled, and TCRdb retains in-frame clones only, with some absent. The sample carries more than 85,000 clones, about 83% recorded once. This rearrangement joins TRBV25-1 to TRBJ2-3; TRBD2 agrees at 7 bases. The specimen sequenced was PBMCs. This clonotype originated in a man aged 18 to 35 in good health and CMV-seronegative. For the CDR3, the DNA is TGTGCCAGCAGCCGGGCGGGAGTGATCACAGATACGCAGTATTTT. Translated, it gives CASSRAGVITDTQYF.